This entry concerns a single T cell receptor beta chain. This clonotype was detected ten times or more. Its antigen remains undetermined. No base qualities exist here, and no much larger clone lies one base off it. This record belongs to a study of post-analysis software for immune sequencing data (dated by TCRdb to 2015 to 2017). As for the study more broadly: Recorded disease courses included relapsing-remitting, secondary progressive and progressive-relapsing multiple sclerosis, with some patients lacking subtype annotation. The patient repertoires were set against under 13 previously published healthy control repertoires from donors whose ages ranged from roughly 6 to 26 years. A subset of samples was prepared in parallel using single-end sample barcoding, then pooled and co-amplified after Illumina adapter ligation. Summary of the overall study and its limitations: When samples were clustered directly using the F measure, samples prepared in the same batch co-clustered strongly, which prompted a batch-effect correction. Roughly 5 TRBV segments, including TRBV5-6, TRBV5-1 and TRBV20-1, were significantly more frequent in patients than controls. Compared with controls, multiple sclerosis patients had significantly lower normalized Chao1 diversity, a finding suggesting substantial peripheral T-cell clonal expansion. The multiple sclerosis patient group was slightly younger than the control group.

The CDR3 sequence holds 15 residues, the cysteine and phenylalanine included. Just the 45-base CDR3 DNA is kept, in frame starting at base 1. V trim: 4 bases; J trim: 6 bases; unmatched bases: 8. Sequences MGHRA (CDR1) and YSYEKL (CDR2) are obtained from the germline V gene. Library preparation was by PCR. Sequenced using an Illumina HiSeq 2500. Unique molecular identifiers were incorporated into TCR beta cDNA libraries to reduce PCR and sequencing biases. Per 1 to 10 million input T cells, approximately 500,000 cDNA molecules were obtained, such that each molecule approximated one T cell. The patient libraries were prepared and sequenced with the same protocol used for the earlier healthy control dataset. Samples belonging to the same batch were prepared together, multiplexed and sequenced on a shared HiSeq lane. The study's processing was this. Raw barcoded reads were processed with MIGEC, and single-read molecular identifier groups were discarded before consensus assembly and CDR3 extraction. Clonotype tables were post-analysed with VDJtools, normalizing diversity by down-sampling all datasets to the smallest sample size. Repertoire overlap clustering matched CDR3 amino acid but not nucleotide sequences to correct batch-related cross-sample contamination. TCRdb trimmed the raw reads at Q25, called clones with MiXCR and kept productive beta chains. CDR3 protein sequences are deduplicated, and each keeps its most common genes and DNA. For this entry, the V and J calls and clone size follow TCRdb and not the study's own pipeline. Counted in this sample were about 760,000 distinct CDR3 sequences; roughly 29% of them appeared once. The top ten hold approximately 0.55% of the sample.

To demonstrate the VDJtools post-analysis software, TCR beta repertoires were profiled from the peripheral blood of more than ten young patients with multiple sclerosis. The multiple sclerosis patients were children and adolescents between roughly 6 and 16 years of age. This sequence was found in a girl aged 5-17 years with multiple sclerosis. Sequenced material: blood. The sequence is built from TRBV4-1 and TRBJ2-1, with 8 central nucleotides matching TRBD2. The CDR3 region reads CASSPRSGGPNEQFF. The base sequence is TGCGCCAGCAGCCCCCGGAGCGGGGGCCCCAATGAGCAGTTCTTC.